One sample yielded the 4 T cell receptor beta chains listed below, sequenced in a study of Graves' ophthalmopathy and Graves' hyperthyroidism. The sequenced template was RNA, covering the TCR beta CDR3 region. RT-PCR in the first round used HTBI primers; a second-round multiplex PCR followed. TCRdb processed the multiplex PCR reads anew with MiXCR; each CDR3 protein has one entry. The table shows about 14,000 distinct CDR3 sequences, with roughly 50% occurring only once. Sample: peripheral blood. These receptors all come from a woman aged 30 to 39 with Graves' ophthalmopathy.

Concerning this clonotype: At one end, the junction sequence differs from germline, possibly due to a read error. V and J are TRBV7-3 and TRBJ2-5; 10 positions match TRBD2. The CDR3 runs to 17 residues. In germline, CDR1 is SGHTA, CDR2 FQGTGA. The CDR3 DNA follows: TGTGTCAGCAGCGGTGGGCCGGGACTAGCGCCCCAAGAGACCCAGTACTTC. Translated, it gives CVSSGGPGLAPQETQYF.

This clonotype showed up just a few times. This sequence joins TRBV11-2 and TRBJ2-1, with 10 positions matching TRBD1. Germline V gives CDR1 SGHAT, CDR2 FQNNGV. CDR3 size: 15 residues. The V gene end was trimmed by 3 bases and the J gene end by 5 bases; junction bases not matched to a gene: 4. In DNA, the CDR3 is TGTGCCAGCAGCTTGAGGACAGGGGGGGACAATGAGCAGTTCTTC. It encodes CASSLRTGGDNEQFF.

The J gene is TRBJ2-7, the V gene TRBV7-9, with unresolved D. This CDR3 comprises 12 residues. V was shortened by 5 bases and J by 1 base, with 6 bases between the two germline ends. Germline assignment: CDR1 SEHNR and CDR2 FQNEAQ (reference sequence). The CDR3 loop reads CASSRESYEQYF. As DNA, the CDR3 is TGTGCCAGCAGCCGCGAGTCCTACGAGCAGTACTTC.

This clonotype has just one count. Here the CDR3 reads CASSLGHVRRETQYF. CDR3 coding DNA: TGTGCCAGCAGCTTAGGACATGTAAGGAGGGAGACCCAGTACTTC. The V gene is TRBV7-9, the J gene TRBJ2-5; D is perhaps TRBD2 (5 bases). The CDR3 sequence is 15 residues long. V was clipped by 1 base and J by 5 bases, with 14 bases between them. The germline CDR1 and CDR2 sequences are SEHNR and FQNEAQ (reference sequence).